Shown below are 7 T cell receptor beta chains from a single sample sequenced in a study of cytomegalovirus exposure and HLA in healthy donors. Primers for the PCR totalled 60 Vbeta and 13 Jbeta. Assay used: immunoSEQ multiplex PCR; TCRdb lists only in-frame clones, some missing. The profile covers roughly 170,000 clones, with less than 85% appearing a single time and roughly 1.5% taken by the ten largest. Sequencing used PBMCs. Receptors were obtained from a male donor in good health and CMV-seronegative.

This clone was seen just once. One end of the junction fails to match germline, which may point to a read error. The V call is TRBV5-1, the J call TRBJ1-1; the match to TRBD1 covers 8 bases. The CDR3 has 12 amino acids. Germline-derived CDR1 and CDR2 are SGHRS and YFSETQ. The CDR3 sequence is CVSCPDREEAFF. The CDR3 DNA sequence: TGCGTCAGCTGCCCGGACAGGGAAGAAGCTTTCTTT.

This chain links TRBV25-1 with TRBJ1-2, with no clear D. The CDR3 contains 14 residues. Looked up from germline, CDR1 is MGHDK and CDR2 is SYGVNS. Trimming cost V 3 bases and J 0 bases, with 8 bases left between them. The CDR3 is CASSEGGTNYGYTF. CDR3 nucleotide sequence: TGTGCCAGCAGTGAGGGAGGCACTAACTATGGCTACACCTTC.

The chain links TRBV27 to TRBJ2-7; 8 nucleotides match TRBD1. The CDR3 spans 15 residues. The V gene end was trimmed by 6 bases and the J gene end by 0 bases; junction bases not matched to a gene: 7. CDR1 MNHEY and CDR2 SMNVEV come from the germline V gene (reference sequence). CDR3 DNA: TGTGCCAGCAGACCGGACAGGGCGAGCTCCTACGAGCAGTACTTC. Translation: CASRPDRASSYEQYF.

The rearrangement joins TRBV6-1 to TRBJ1-5; no clear D gene. Germline lookup yields CDR1 MNHNS and CDR2 SASEGT. This CDR3 region has 15 residues. V was trimmed by 6 bases and J by 1 base, leaving 13 bases between them. This chain's CDR3 is CASSLGVRSNQPQHF. CDR3 DNA sequence: TGTGCCAGCAGCCTCGGGGTACGGAGCAATCAGCCCCAGCATTTT.

This chain uses TRBV4-2 with TRBJ1-3, with D unclear. The CDR3 totals 13 residues. Per germline, CDR1 LGHNA and CDR2 YNFKEQ. Deletions cut 0 bases from V and 5 bases from J, with 5 bases between. CDR3 residues: CASSQDVRNTIYF. CDR3 DNA: TGTGCCAGCAGCCAAGATGTTAGAAACACCATATATTTT.

The chain carries TRBV10-3 and TRBJ1-5, with D tentatively TRBD1 (6 bases). The CDR3 consists of 14 residues. CDR1 ENHRY and CDR2 SYGVKD come from the germline V gene. Trimming took 6 bases from V and 7 from J, leaving 16 bases between them. The CDR3 here is CAIRDSLSKQPQHF. The CDR3 nucleotides are TGTGCCATCAGGGACAGTCTGAGTAAGCAGCCCCAGCATTTT.

The chain has TRBV5-1 and TRBJ2-7, with 10 nucleotides matching TRBD1. Per the germline V gene, CDR1 is SGHRS and CDR2 is YFSETQ. The CDR3 is 15 amino acids. V was clipped by 5 bases and J by 2 bases; unmatched bases: 7. The CDR3 DNA sequence: TGCGCCAGCAGTTTAGGGACAGGGGCCGCCTACGAGCAGTACTTC. It specifies CASSLGTGAAYEQYF.